This T cell receptor (beta chain) was identified during a study of Ad26.COV2.S vaccination and SARS-CoV-2 variants. In the study overall: Ad26.COV2.S, an intramuscular injection, was given once or twice 56 days apart.

Documented treatment: roughly 18 received Ad26.COV2.S at low or high dose, single or two shots; about 5 received placebo; per-sample allocation not given. Day 63 after the first injection of vaccine or placebo was the sampling time. Wuhan-strain SARS-CoV-2 spike was expressed by the Ad26 vector that made up the vaccine. The germline gives CDR1 SGHRS, CDR2 YFSETQ. Trimming cost V 1 base and J 7 bases; bases outside gene matches: 5. The CDR3 runs to 14 residues. Using immunoSEQ multiplex PCR, the repertoire was profiled, and TCRdb retains in-frame clones only, with some absent. The top ten hold about 3.3% of the sample, which has about 350,000 clones, 70% to 90% seen once.

V usage is TRBV5-1 and J usage is TRBJ1-2; the match to TRBD1 covers 9 bases. Sequencing used peripheral blood, obtained in a trial of Ad26.COV2.S vaccine versus placebo. This sequence originates from a person between 18 and 59 years old who received the Ad26.COV2.S COVID-19 vaccine or a placebo. The CDR3, as DNA: TGCGCCAGCAGCTTGACAGGGGGCTTAGTTGGCTACACCTTC. Protein sequence: CASSLTGGLVGYTF.